The next 21 T cell receptor beta chains were all read from a single sample in a study of Ad26.COV2.S vaccination and SARS-CoV-2 variants. Treatment defined: around 19 received Ad26.COV2.S at low or high dose, single or two shots; 5 received placebo; per-sample allocation not given. Sampling was done on day 63 after the first vaccine or placebo injection. Profiled with immunoSEQ multiplex PCR; TCRdb holds only in-frame clones, not every one. The table has 350,000 to 450,000 clones, around nine tenths seen once. Sequencing used peripheral blood, obtained in a trial of Ad26.COV2.S vaccine versus placebo. These receptors were obtained from a person between 18 and 65 years old who received the Ad26.COV2.S COVID-19 vaccine or a placebo.

The chain employs TRBV5-1 and TRBJ2-7; possibly TRBD1 for D (6 bases). V was pared by 4 bases and J by 5 bases, with 22 bases between. The CDR3 runs to 16 residues. Germline CDR1 and CDR2: SGHRS and YFSETQ. The CDR3 region has the DNA TGCGCCAGCAGCCCGAGCCAGTGGTCAGGGGACCACGAGCAGTACTTC. Translated: CASSPSQWSGDHEQYF.

V and J are TRBV14 and TRBJ1-1; tentative D call: TRBD1 (6 bases). Germline V CDR1 and CDR2: SGHDN, FVKESK. The CDR3 is 14 residues long. Trimming cost V 4 bases and J 1 base, with 10 bases left between them. This CDR3 reads CASSLQGTNTEAFF. The DNA of the CDR3 is TGTGCCAGCAGCCTTCAGGGGACGAACACTGAAGCTTTCTTT.

The CDR3 loop is CASSPGWNTEAFF. CDR3 sequence (DNA): TGTGCCAGCAGCCCAGGATGGAACACTGAAGCTTTCTTT. This chain connects TRBV7-3 to TRBJ1-1; D is undetermined. Trimming left V 5 bases short and J 1 base short, with 8 bases between. CDR1 is SGHTA, CDR2 FQGTGA, per germline. The CDR3 has 13 amino acids.

The J gene is TRBJ2-7, the V gene TRBV9, with 7 bases that match TRBD1. The CDR3 is made up of 13 amino acids. Germline loops: CDR1 SGDLS, CDR2 YYNGEE. V was pared by 5 bases and J by 3 bases, with 5 bases of the junction left unmatched. The chain's CDR3 is CASSSGQDYEQYF. The CDR3 DNA follows: TGTGCCAGCAGTTCCGGACAGGACTACGAGCAGTACTTC.

The V call is TRBV7-9, the J call TRBJ1-5; D is unclear. With 4 bases removed from V and 13 bases from J, the gap between germline ends came to 20 bases. From germline, CDR1 is SEHNR and CDR2 FQNEAQ (reference sequence). The CDR3 is 14 amino acids. The CDR3 DNA sequence: TGTGCCAGCAGCTACACCCGGGAGGGCGGGCTTCAGCATTTT. Its protein product is CASSYTREGGLQHF.

The CDR3: CASSIGGTQYF. CDR3 in DNA: TGTGCCAGCAGTATTGGGGGTACGCAGTATTTT. The chain has TRBV6-5 and TRBJ2-3; D is perhaps TRBD1 or TRBD2 (5 bases each). The CDR3 is 11 amino acids. CDR1 is MNHEY and CDR2 is SVGAGI in the germline V gene. Trimming removed 5 bases from V and 8 bases from J, with 8 bases in between.

The gene calls are TRBV29-1 and TRBJ1-1, with a possible D match to TRBD1 (6 bases). The CDR3 runs to 13 residues. Germline V CDR1 and CDR2: SQVTM, ANQGSEA. The germline V and J ends were trimmed by 6 bases and 5 bases, with 16 bases remaining between them. Written as DNA, the CDR3 is TGCAGCGTGGTGGGGGCCGTCGGAACTGAAGCTTTCTTT. It is translated as CSVVGAVGTEAFF.

J is TRBJ1-1 and V is TRBV19, with a weak D call TRBD1 (6 bases). The CDR3 is 15 residues long. Deletions cut 1 base from V and 5 bases from J, with 14 bases between. Germline-derived CDR1 and CDR2 are LNHDA and SQIVND (reference sequence). CDR3 residues: CASSIGTAGRTEAFF. The CDR3 coding sequence is TGTGCCAGTAGTATAGGGACAGCTGGCCGGACTGAAGCTTTCTTT.

The V and J genes are TRBV7-9 and TRBJ2-5; 8 nucleotides agree with TRBD2. The CDR3 sequence is 16 residues long. The germline CDR1 and CDR2 sequences are SEHNR and FQNEAQ (reference sequence). Trimming at V came to 1 base and at J to 2 bases, leaving 6 bases not matched to a gene. CDR3 sequence (DNA): TGTGCCAGCAGCTTAGTAGCACTAGCGGCTCAAGAGACCCAGTACTTC. It specifies CASSLVALAAQETQYF.

The chain joins TRBV19 to TRBJ1-1, with D possibly being TRBD1 (6 bases). The CDR3 extends over 14 amino acids. The V and J ends lost 5 bases and 5 bases respectively, with 15 bases between them. The germline V gene encodes CDR1 LNHDA and CDR2 SQIVND (reference sequence). The CDR3 DNA is TGTGCCAGTAGTGAGGGGCAGGGGTGGACTGAAGCTTTCTTT. It yields the protein CASSEGQGWTEAFF.

The gene calls are TRBV14 and TRBJ1-2; D not resolved. The CDR3 extends over 15 amino acids. The V gene lost 5 bases and the J gene lost 7 bases, with 20 bases spanning the gap. Germline CDR1 SGHDN, CDR2 FVKESK. The CDR3 here is CASSSVSAALSGYTF. The CDR3 coding sequence is TGTGCCAGCAGCTCCGTGAGTGCGGCATTGAGTGGCTACACCTTC.

The rearrangement links TRBV30 to TRBJ1-1; D is undetermined. V was clipped by 1 base and J by 3 bases, with 6 bases between them. CDR1 and CDR2 from the germline V gene are GTSNPN and SVGIG (reference sequence). The CDR3 sequence is 12 residues long. This CDR3 is CAWSDPYTEAFF. CDR3 sequence (DNA): TGTGCCTGGAGTGACCCTTACACTGAAGCTTTCTTT.

The genes are TRBV6-4 and TRBJ1-2; the D gene is possibly TRBD1 (6 bases). The CDR3 sequence is 15 residues long. Germline assignment: CDR1 MRHNA and CDR2 SNTAGT. Trimming shortened V by 6 bases and J by 1 base, and 15 bases separated the two germline ends. The CDR3 loop is CASRETPQGNYGYTF. The CDR3 DNA follows: TGTGCCAGCAGGGAGACGCCACAGGGTAACTATGGCTACACCTTC.

This sequence joins TRBV7-3 and TRBJ2-5; D is perhaps TRBD2 (5 bases). The germline CDR1 and CDR2 sequences are SGHTA and FQGTGA. The length of the CDR3 is 15 residues. V was clipped by 5 bases and J by 2 bases, with 15 bases between them. Here the CDR3 DNA reads TGTGCCAGCAGCCCTGGACTGACACCTCAAGAGACCCAGTACTTC. Protein product: CASSPGLTPQETQYF.

This chain uses TRBV4-3 with TRBJ2-7; 7 positions match TRBD1. CDR3 size: 16 residues. J gave up 4 bases and V 1 base, and 10 bases lay outside the gene matches. The germline CDR1 and CDR2 sequences are LGHNA and YSLEER. The CDR3 region has the DNA TGCGCCAGCAGCCAAGCCCCCGGACAGGAAGGGTACGAGCAGTACTTC. This codes for CASSQAPGQEGYEQYF.

This chain links TRBV12-3 or TRBV12-4 with TRBJ2-6; D is unclear. Trimming shortened V by 4 bases and J by 1 base, and 2 bases separated the two germline ends. This CDR3 is 13 amino acids long. The CDR3 region is CASSSSGANVLTF. CDR3 coding DNA: TGTGCCAGCAGTTCATCTGGGGCCAACGTCCTGACTTTC.

CDR3 protein: CASSMALGSEQYF. CDR3 nucleotide sequence: TGTGCCAGTAGTATGGCCCTTGGGAGCGAGCAGTACTTC. The rearrangement uses TRBV19 and TRBJ2-7, with a possible D match to TRBD2 (5 bases). The germline V gene has CDR1 LNHDA and CDR2 SQIVND (reference sequence). CDR3 length: 13 residues. Trimming stripped 3 bases from V and 6 bases from J, with 12 bases between.

This clone was seen just once. V usage is TRBV9 and J usage is TRBJ1-2; the D is unclear. The germline V and J ends were trimmed by 4 bases and 6 bases, with 10 bases remaining between them. The CDR3 runs 12 residues. Germline-derived CDR1 and CDR2 are SGDLS and YYNGEE. In DNA, the CDR3 is TGTGCCAGCAGCACCCACGGGGATGGCTACACCTTC. It codes for CASSTHGDGYTF.

The chain carries TRBV7-2 and TRBJ1-5; 8 bases map to TRBD1. The junction had 7 bases not matched to a gene; V was cut back by 3 bases and J by 9 bases. Germline loops: CDR1 SGHTA, CDR2 FQGNSA. This CDR3 is built from 14 residues. This CDR3 is CASSLTGAPGPQHF. CDR3 coding DNA: TGTGCCAGCAGCTTGACAGGGGCCCCTGGGCCCCAGCATTTT.

The rearrangement links TRBV19 to TRBJ1-1, with D unresolved. This CDR3 comprises 15 residues. The germline CDR1 and CDR2 sequences are LNHDA and SQIVND (reference sequence). V was cut by 3 bases and J by 5 bases, with 16 bases left in between. The chain's CDR3 is CASSIGPELRTEAFF. For the CDR3, the DNA is TGTGCCAGTAGTATCGGCCCGGAACTGCGGACTGAAGCTTTCTTT. Based on the CDR3 plus reference TRBV19 and TRBJ1-1, the full variable domain is DGGITQSPKYLFRKEGQNVTLSCEQNLNHDAMYWYRQDPGQGLRLIYYSQIVNDFQKGDIAEGYSVSREKKESFPLTVTSAQKNPTAFYLCASSIGPELRTEAFFGQGTRLTVV.

The chain combines TRBV11-2 with TRBJ1-2; a possible D gene is TRBD1 (6 bases). Germline values: CDR1 SGHAT, CDR2 FQNNGV. This CDR3 is built from 15 residues. The V end was cut by 5 bases, the J end by 6 bases, with 19 bases between. In nucleotides, the CDR3 is TGTGCCAGCAGCCAAGGGACACTGAACCGGGATGGCTACACCTTC. Translating it yields CASSQGTLNRDGYTF.